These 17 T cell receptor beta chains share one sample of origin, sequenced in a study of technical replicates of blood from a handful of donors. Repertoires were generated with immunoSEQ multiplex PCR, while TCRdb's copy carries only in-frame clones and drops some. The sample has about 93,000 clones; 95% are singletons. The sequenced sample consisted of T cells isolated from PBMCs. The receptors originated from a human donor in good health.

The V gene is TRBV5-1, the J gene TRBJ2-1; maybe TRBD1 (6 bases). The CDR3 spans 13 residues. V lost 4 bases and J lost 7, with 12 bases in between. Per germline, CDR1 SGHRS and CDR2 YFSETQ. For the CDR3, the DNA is TGCGCCAGCAGCCCTGGACAGCTGAATGAGCAGTTCTTC. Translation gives CASSPGQLNEQFF.

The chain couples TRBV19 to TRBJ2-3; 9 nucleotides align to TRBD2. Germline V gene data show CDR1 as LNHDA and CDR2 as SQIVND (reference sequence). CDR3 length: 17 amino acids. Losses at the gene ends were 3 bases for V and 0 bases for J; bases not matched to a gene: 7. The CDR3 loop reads CASSIGGRVLSTDTQYF. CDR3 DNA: TGTGCCAGTAGTATCGGCGGGAGGGTACTTAGCACAGATACGCAGTATTTT.

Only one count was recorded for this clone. The CDR3 protein is CASSPGTSGRGNEQYF. The CDR3 DNA follows: TGTGCCAGCAGTCCAGGGACTAGCGGGAGGGGCAACGAGCAGTACTTC. The chain carries TRBV27 and TRBJ2-7; TRBD2 matches 16 bases. The CDR3 runs 16 residues. Germline loops: CDR1 MNHEY, CDR2 SMNVEV (reference sequence). Losses at the gene ends were 5 bases for V and 5 bases for J; bases not matched to a gene: 6.

CDR3 coding DNA: TGTGCCAGTAGTATAGTGTCGACAGGGGGGATGAACACTGAAGCTTTCTTT. It yields the protein CASSIVSTGGMNTEAFF. The chain is built from TRBV19 and TRBJ1-1; 9 bases are a match to TRBD1. Germline-derived CDR1 and CDR2 are LNHDA and SQIVND (reference sequence). V was clipped by 1 base and J by 0 bases; unmatched bases: 6. The CDR3 is 17 residues long.

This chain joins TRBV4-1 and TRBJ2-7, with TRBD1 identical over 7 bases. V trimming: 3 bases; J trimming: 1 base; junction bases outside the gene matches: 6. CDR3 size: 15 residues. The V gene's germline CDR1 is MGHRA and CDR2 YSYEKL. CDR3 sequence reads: CASSQEPGQSYEQYF. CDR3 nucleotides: TGCGCCAGCAGCCAGGAACCGGGACAGTCCTACGAGCAGTACTTC.

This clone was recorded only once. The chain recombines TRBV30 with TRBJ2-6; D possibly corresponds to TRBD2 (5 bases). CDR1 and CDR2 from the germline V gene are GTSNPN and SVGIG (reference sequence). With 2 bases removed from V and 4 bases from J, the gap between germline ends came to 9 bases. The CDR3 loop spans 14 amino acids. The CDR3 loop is CAWSLTTGANVLTF. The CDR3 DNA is TGTGCCTGGAGTCTGACTACAGGGGCCAACGTCCTGACTTTC.

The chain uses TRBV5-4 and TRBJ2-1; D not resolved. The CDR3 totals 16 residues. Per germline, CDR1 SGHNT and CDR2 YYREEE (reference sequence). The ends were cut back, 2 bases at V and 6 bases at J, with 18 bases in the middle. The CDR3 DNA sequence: TGTGCCAGCAGCTTCGTTGCGCCCGAAGAGGTCAATGAGCAGTTCTTC. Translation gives CASSFVAPEEVNEQFF.

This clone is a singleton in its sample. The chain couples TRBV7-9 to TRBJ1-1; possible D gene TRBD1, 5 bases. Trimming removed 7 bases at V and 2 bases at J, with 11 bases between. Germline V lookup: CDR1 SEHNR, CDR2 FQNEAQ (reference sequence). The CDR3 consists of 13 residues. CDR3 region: CASIGEGNTEAFF. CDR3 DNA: TGTGCCAGCATAGGGGAGGGAAACACTGAAGCTTTCTTT.

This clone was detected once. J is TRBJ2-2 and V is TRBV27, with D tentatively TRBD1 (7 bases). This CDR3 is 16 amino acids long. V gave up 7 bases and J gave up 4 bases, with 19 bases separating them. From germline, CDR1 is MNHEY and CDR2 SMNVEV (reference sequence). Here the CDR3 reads CASKSKGGGFTGELFF. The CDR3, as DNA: TGTGCCAGCAAGTCTAAAGGAGGGGGCTTCACCGGGGAGCTGTTTTTT.

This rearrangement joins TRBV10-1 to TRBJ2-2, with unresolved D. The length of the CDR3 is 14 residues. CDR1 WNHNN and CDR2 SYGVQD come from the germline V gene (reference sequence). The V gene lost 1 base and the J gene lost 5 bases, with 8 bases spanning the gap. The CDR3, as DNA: TGCGCCAGCAGTGAGTTACAGCCTACCGGGGAGCTGTTTTTT. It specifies CASSELQPTGELFF.

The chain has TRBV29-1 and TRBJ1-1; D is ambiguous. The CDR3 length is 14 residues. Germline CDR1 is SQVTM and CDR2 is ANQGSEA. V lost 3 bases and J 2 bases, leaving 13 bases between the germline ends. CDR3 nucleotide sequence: TGCAGCGTTGACGGTTCGACACCTAACACTGAAGCTTTCTTT. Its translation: CSVDGSTPNTEAFF. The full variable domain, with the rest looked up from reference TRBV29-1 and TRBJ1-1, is SAVISQKPSRDICQRGTSLTIQCQVDSQVTMMFWYRQQPGQSLTLIATANQGSEATYESGFVIDKFPISRPNLTFSTLTVSNMSPEDSSIYLCSVDGSTPNTEAFFGQGTRLTVV.

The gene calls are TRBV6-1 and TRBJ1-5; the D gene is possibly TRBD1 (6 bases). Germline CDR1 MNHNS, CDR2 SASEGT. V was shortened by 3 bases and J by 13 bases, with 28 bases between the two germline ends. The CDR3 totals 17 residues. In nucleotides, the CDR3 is TGTGCCAGCAGTGAGTGGAGTTTGAGTGGGACACTAGTATTTCAGCATTTT. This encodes CASSEWSLSGTLVFQHF.

CDR3 nucleotides: TGCGCCAGCAGCTGGACTAGCATCGTCACAGATACGCAGTATTTT. It encodes CASSWTSIVTDTQYF. The chain combines TRBV4-1 with TRBJ2-3; TRBD2 matches 8 bases. In germline, CDR1 is MGHRA, CDR2 YSYEKL. V lost 5 bases, J lost 2 bases, and 6 bases stayed unmatched. The CDR3 covers 15 residues.

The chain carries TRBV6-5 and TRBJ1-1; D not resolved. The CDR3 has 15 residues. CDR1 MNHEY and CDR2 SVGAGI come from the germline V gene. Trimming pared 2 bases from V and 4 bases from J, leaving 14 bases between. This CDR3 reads CASSYGSGVATEAFF. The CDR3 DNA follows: TGTGCCAGCAGTTACGGTTCCGGGGTTGCCACTGAAGCTTTCTTT.

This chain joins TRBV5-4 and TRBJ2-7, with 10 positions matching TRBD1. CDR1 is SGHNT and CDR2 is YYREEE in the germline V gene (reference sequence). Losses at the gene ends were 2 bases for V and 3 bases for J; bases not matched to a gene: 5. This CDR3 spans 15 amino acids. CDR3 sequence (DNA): TGTGCCAGCAGCTTCCGGGACAGGGGTAGCTACGAGCAGTACTTC. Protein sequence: CASSFRDRGSYEQYF.

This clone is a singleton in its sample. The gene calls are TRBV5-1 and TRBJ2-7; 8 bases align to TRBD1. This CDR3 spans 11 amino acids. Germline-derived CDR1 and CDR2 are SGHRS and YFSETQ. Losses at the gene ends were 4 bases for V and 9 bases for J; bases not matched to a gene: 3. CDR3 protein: CASSRDRRQYF. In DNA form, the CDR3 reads TGCGCCAGCAGCCGGGACAGGAGGCAGTACTTC.

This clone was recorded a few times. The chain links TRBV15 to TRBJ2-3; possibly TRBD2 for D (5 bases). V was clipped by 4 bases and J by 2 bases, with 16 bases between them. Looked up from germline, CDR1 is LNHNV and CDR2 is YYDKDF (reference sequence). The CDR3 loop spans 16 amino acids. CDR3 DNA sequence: TGTGCCACCAGCAACCCGACCGGGAAGGACACAGATACGCAGTATTTT. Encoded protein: CATSNPTGKDTDTQYF.